A selection of T cell receptor beta chains follows, all from one sample in a study of cytomegalovirus exposure and HLA in healthy donors. TCRdb's copy holds only in-frame clones and misses some; the assay was immunoSEQ multiplex PCR. The sample holds about 190,000 clones, over 65% seen once. The material sequenced was PBMCs. Receptors were obtained from a woman in her forties or fifties in good health and CMV-seropositive. Each CDR3 is given with its conserved first and last residue. A D gene is named only where the DNA matches it firmly. Clone sizes are given selectively: once, few, many, or a class where the clone is expanded.

>TRBV2|TRBJ1-1|.|15|.
CASSEDTTSVPEAFF
TGTGCCAGCAGTGAGGACACTACCTCCGTTCCTGAAGCTTTCTTT
>TRBV6-6|TRBJ1-3|.|14|.
CASSRGTSGNTIYF
TGTGCCTCTTCACGGGGGACCTCTGGAAACACCATATATTTT
>TRBV5-4|TRBJ1-2|.|11|.
CASSWEDGYTF
TGTGCCAGCAGCTGGGAGGACGGCTACACCTTC
>TRBV6-1|TRBJ1-2|.|14|.
CASPPSTGNYGYTF
TGTGCCAGCCCACCTTCAACAGGGAACTATGGCTACACCTTC
>TRBV14|TRBJ2-3|.|16|.
CASSQDGGLSTDTQYF
TGTGCCAGCAGCCAAGATGGGGGCCTTAGCACAGATACGCAGTATTTT
>TRBV6-5|TRBJ1-5|.|15|.
CASSSGATSNQPQHF
TGTGCCAGCAGTTCAGGGGCTACTAGCAATCAGCCCCAGCATTTT
>TRBV29-1|TRBJ2-2|.|13|.
CSVDRTNTGELFF
TGCAGCGTTGACAGAACGAACACCGGGGAGCTGTTTTTT
>TRBV28|TRBJ1-3|.|18|TRBD1
CASSSGTGSSPSGNTIYF
TGTGCCAGCAGTTCCGGGACAGGTTCTTCCCCCTCTGGAAACACCATATATTTT
>TRBV6-1|TRBJ2-7|.|12|.
CASSEGAYEQYF
TGTGCCAGCAGTGAAGGGGCTTACGAGCAGTACTTC
>TRBV6-1|TRBJ2-7|.|11|.
CATQVSYEQYF
TGTGCCACGCAGGTCTCCTACGAGCAGTACTTC
>TRBV2|TRBJ1-5|.|15|.
CASSEQGMRNQPQHF
TGTGCCAGCAGTGAACAGGGAATGAGGAATCAGCCCCAGCATTTT
>TRBV28|TRBJ1-4|.|16|TRBD1
CASRELPGQPNEKLFF
TGTGCCAGCAGAGAACTTCCGGGACAGCCTAATGAAAAACTGTTTTTT
>TRBV15|TRBJ1-2|.|11|TRBD1
CATSDRQGSTF
TGTGCCACCAGCGATCGACAGGGTTCCACCTTC
>TRBV10-1|TRBJ2-3|.|17|TRBD2
CASSEASLAGATDTQYF
TGCGCCAGCAGTGAAGCCTCCCTAGCGGGGGCCACAGATACGCAGTATTTT
>TRBV14|TRBJ2-5|.|14|TRBD1
CANTTGAYQETQYF
TGTGCCAACACAACAGGGGCGTACCAAGAGACCCAGTACTTC
>TRBV6-5|TRBJ1-1|.|13|.
CASSQRGNTEAFF
TGTGCCAGCAGTCAAAGGGGGAACACTGAAGCTTTCTTT
>TRBV27|TRBJ2-7|.|13|.
CASKSYSLGEQYF
TGTGCCAGCAAATCTTACAGTTTGGGCGAGCAGTACTTC
>TRBV28|TRBJ1-2|.|16|.
CASSLSPVTANYGYTF
TGTGCCAGCAGTTTAAGTCCTGTGACAGCTAACTATGGCTACACCTTC
>TRBV7-2|TRBJ1-1|.|14|.
CASSLVRGRTEAFF
TGTGCCAGCAGCTTGGTCCGGGGGAGGACTGAAGCTTTCTTT
>TRBV6-5|TRBJ2-5|.|15|.
CASNAGAQLRETQYF
TGTGCCAGCAACGCGGGGGCCCAACTCCGGGAGACCCAGTACTTC
>TRBV11-2|TRBJ1-5|.|13|TRBD1
CASSLTGDQPQHF
TGTGCCAGCAGCTTGACAGGGGATCAGCCCCAGCATTTT
>TRBV29-1|TRBJ2-6|.|13|.
CSVESSGANVLTF
TGCAGCGTTGAGAGCTCTGGGGCCAACGTCCTGACTTTC
>TRBV4-3|TRBJ2-3|.|16|TRBD1
CASSWQGALPPDTQYF
TGCGCCAGCAGCTGGCAGGGGGCGCTTCCCCCAGATACGCAGTATTTT
>TRBV5-8|TRBJ2-7|.|13|.
CASSPRTAYEQYF
TGTGCCAGCAGCCCTCGGACAGCCTACGAGCAGTACTTC
>TRBV5-1|TRBJ1-5|.|15|TRBD1
CASSLGGTGNQPQHF
TGCGCCAGCAGCTTGGGAGGGACAGGCAATCAGCCCCAGCATTTT
>TRBV7-9|TRBJ1-2|.|14|TRBD1
CASSWTQGHQGYTF
TGTGCCAGCAGCTGGACACAGGGGCACCAGGGCTACACCTTC
>TRBV7-2|TRBJ2-7|.|18|TRBD2
CASSLVGTSGGTGYEQYF
TGTGCCAGCAGCTTAGTTGGGACTAGCGGGGGGACAGGGTACGAGCAGTACTTC
>TRBV5-1|TRBJ1-4|.|15|.
CASSSSGEGTEKLFF
TGCGCCAGCAGCTCCTCGGGTGAGGGTACTGAAAAACTGTTTTTT
>TRBV7-2|TRBJ1-5|.|14|.
CASSARRGNQPQHF
TGTGCCAGCAGCGCCCGACGGGGGAATCAGCCCCAGCATTTT
>TRBV5-1|TRBJ1-1|.|14|.
CASSSDSLNTEAFF
TGCGCCAGCAGCAGCGACAGTCTGAACACTGAAGCTTTCTTT
>TRBV2|TRBJ1-4|.|15|.
CASSELGGGNEKLFF
TGTGCCAGCAGTGAACTTGGGGGGGGTAATGAAAAACTGTTTTTT
>TRBV11-2|TRBJ2-6|.|19|TRBD2
CASTKSPGLAESGANVLTF
TGTGCCAGCACCAAATCCCCGGGACTAGCGGAATCTGGGGCCAACGTCCTGACTTTC
>TRBV9|TRBJ2-1|once|15|.
CASSAMGGPSNEQFF
TGTGCCAGCAGCGCCATGGGGGGGCCGAGCAATGAGCAGTTCTTC
>TRBV27|TRBJ2-2|.|15|.
CASTLGGLNTGELFF
TGTGCCAGCACTCTTGGGGGGTTGAACACCGGGGAGCTGTTTTTT
>TRBV2|TRBJ1-2|.|14|TRBD1
CASSGSRTGDGYTF
TGTGCCAGCAGTGGGTCGCGGACAGGGGACGGCTACACCTTC
>TRBV5-1|TRBJ1-2|few|15|.
CASSLDGQPNYGYTF
TGCGCCAGCAGCTTGGACGGACAACCTAACTATGGCTACACCTTC
>TRBV6-6|TRBJ1-4|few|15|.
CASSYSAGRNEKLFF
TGTGCCAGCAGTTACTCGGCAGGGCGGAATGAAAAACTGTTTTTT
>TRBV29-1|TRBJ2-7|.|12|.
CSVGRGTYEQYF
TGCAGCGTTGGTAGGGGTACCTACGAGCAGTACTTC
>TRBV5-8|TRBJ1-2|.|14|.
CASSLGGIVYGYTF
TGTGCCAGCAGCCTTGGGGGGATTGTCTATGGCTACACCTTC
>TRBV18|TRBJ1-5|.|16|TRBD1
CASSQQGSGSNQPQHF
TGTGCCAGCTCACAACAGGGGAGCGGGAGCAATCAGCCCCAGCATTTT
>TRBV7-9|TRBJ2-1|.|15|.
CSSSLGQSSYNEQFF
TGTTCCAGCAGCTTAGGACAGAGCTCCTACAATGAGCAGTTCTTC
>TRBV6-5|TRBJ2-5|.|15|TRBD2
CASSYLRGGQETQYF
TGTGCCAGCAGTTACTTGAGGGGAGGGCAAGAGACCCAGTACTTC
>TRBV18|TRBJ2-7|.|15|TRBD1
CASSPPGQTNYEQYF
TGTGCCAGCTCACCACCGGGACAGACCAACTACGAGCAGTACTTC
>TRBV19|TRBJ1-5|few|14|.
CASRGGAGNQPQHF
TGTGCCAGTAGAGGGGGAGCAGGTAATCAGCCCCAGCATTTT
>TRBV7-2|TRBJ1-2|.|15|.
CASSLDIQAPYGYTF
TGTGCCAGCAGCTTAGACATACAGGCCCCCTATGGCTACACCTTC
>TRBV10-3|TRBJ1-5|.|14|.
CAISALQENQPQHF
TGTGCCATCAGTGCGTTACAGGAGAATCAGCCCCAGCATTTT
>TRBV9|TRBJ2-7|.|14|TRBD2
CASSGSGGAYEQYF
TGTGCCAGCAGCGGTAGCGGGGGGGCGTACGAGCAGTACTTC
>TRBV4-1|TRBJ2-2|.|15|TRBD1
CASSPQGARTGELFF
TGCGCCAGCAGCCCACAGGGGGCGCGTACCGGGGAGCTGTTTTTT